This T cell receptor (beta chain) comes out of a study of blood T cell repertoires in COVID-19. Germline V CDR1 and CDR2: DFQATT, SNEGSKA (reference sequence). Trimming pared 4 bases from V and 6 bases from J, leaving 6 bases between. The CDR3 is made up of 10 amino acids. Sequencing was performed with immunoSEQ multiplex PCR; in TCRdb, only in-frame clones are kept and a portion is missing. The table has around 170,000 clones, 70% to 90% seen once; the top ten hold under 9.5%. This TCR was sampled from a man aged 50 to 59 with active or convalescent COVID-19. Sequencing was carried out using peripheral blood. This chain links TRBV20-1 with TRBJ1-1; no reliable D call. CDR3 nucleotide sequence: TGCAGTGCTATTACACCTGAAGCTTTCTTT. Amino acid sequence: CSAITPEAFF.